This passage covers 20 T cell receptor beta chains from one sample sequenced in a study of early T cells in non-severe SARS-CoV-2 infection. TCRdb reanalysed the 5' RACE reads using MiXCR and keeps one entry per CDR3 protein. The repertoire holds roughly 53,000 distinct CDR3 sequences, with 9.5% to 15% as singletons. This specimen was whole blood, taken at baseline. These receptors came from an adult who was a healthcare worker with PCR-confirmed SARS-CoV-2 infection or an uninfected control (not recorded which).

The chain uses TRBV12-3 or TRBV12-4 and TRBJ2-1; TRBD2 agrees at 9 bases. The V segment lost 10 bases and the J segment 8 bases; nucleotides outside the gene matches: 18. The CDR3 sequence is 16 residues long. This CDR3 is CATIRSIAGAGYEQFF. As DNA, the CDR3 is TGTGCCACCATCAGGTCCATAGCGGGAGCGGGGTATGAGCAGTTCTTC.

This clonotype appeared many times. The chain is built from TRBV29-1 and TRBJ1-2, with D unresolved. This CDR3 is built from 11 residues. The germline V and J ends were trimmed by 6 bases and 8 bases, with 13 bases remaining between them. Germline values: CDR1 SQVTM, CDR2 ANQGSEA. CDR3 DNA sequence: TGCAGCGTCAAGGTGCAGGACGGCTACACCTTC. It specifies CSVKVQDGYTF.

This clonotype was picked up one time. The chain recombines TRBV7-9 with TRBJ2-1, with unresolved D. There are 11 residues in the CDR3. Per germline, CDR1 SEHNR and CDR2 FQNEAQ (reference sequence). Trimming removed 5 bases from V and 7 bases from J, with 6 bases in between. In nucleotides, the CDR3 is TGTGCCAGCAGCCCCGCAAATGAGCAGTTCTTC. It specifies CASSPANEQFF. Using reference TRBV7-9 and TRBJ2-1 for the parts outside the CDR3, the full variable domain is DTGVSQNPRHKITKRGQNVTFRCDPISEHNRLYWYRQTLGQGPEFLTYFQNEAQLEKSRLLSDRFSAERPKGSFSTLEIQRTEQGDSAMYLCASSPANEQFFGPGTRLTVL.

V gene TRBV11-2 combines with J gene TRBJ2-1; 9 nucleotides line up with TRBD2. V trimming: 4 bases; J trimming: 2 bases; junction bases outside the gene matches: 15. CDR1 and CDR2 from the germline V gene are SGHAT and FQNNGV. This CDR3 has 19 residues. The CDR3 sequence: CASSYNSAGGLWAYNEQFF. The DNA for the CDR3 is TGTGCCAGCAGCTACAATTCAGCGGGAGGCCTTTGGGCCTACAATGAGCAGTTCTTC.

This clonotype was counted many times. The V call is TRBV10-3, the J call TRBJ2-5; D call uncertain. The germline gives CDR1 ENHRY, CDR2 SYGVKD. Trimming removed 0 bases at V and 8 bases at J, with 13 bases between. The CDR3 runs to 14 residues. This CDR3 is CAISESRQKRTQYF. The DNA of the CDR3 is TGTGCCATCAGTGAGTCGCGTCAGAAGAGAACCCAGTACTTC.

The chain combines TRBV10-2 with TRBJ1-1; 7 nucleotides line up with TRBD1. Germline V gene lookup returns CDR1 WSHSY and CDR2 SAAADI. V lost 2 bases to trimming and J lost 3 bases; unmatched junction nucleotides: 3. The CDR3 spans 14 residues. The CDR3: CASSEAGGYTEAFF. CDR3 sequence (DNA): TGCGCCAGCAGTGAGGCAGGGGGTTACACTGAAGCTTTCTTT.

This clonotype showed up many times. J is TRBJ2-7 and V is TRBV11-3; the D call may be TRBD1 or TRBD2 (5 bases each). Trimming left V 5 bases short and J 6 bases short, with 14 bases between. The germline V gene encodes CDR1 SGHNT and CDR2 YENEEA. This CDR3 region has 13 residues. The CDR3 is CASSLRERGEQYF. The CDR3 DNA reads TGTGCCAGCAGCCTCAGGGAGAGGGGCGAGCAGTACTTC.

This clonotype was seen many times. The chain has TRBV29-1 and TRBJ2-1; the D is unclear. The CDR3 length is 12 residues. The germline V gene encodes CDR1 SQVTM and CDR2 ANQGSEA. V was clipped by 5 bases and J by 8 bases, with 13 bases between them. CDR3 protein: CSVSFLSDEQFF. In DNA, the CDR3 is TGCAGCGTTTCGTTCCTCTCGGATGAGCAGTTCTTC.

This clonotype was counted many times. The chain couples TRBV6-6 to TRBJ1-4; D is ambiguous. CDR3 size: 18 residues. Germline assignment: CDR1 MNHNY and CDR2 SVGAGI (reference sequence). V was trimmed by 4 bases and J by 8 bases, leaving 26 bases between them. The chain's CDR3 is CASSLRRSALERREKLFF. The CDR3 coding sequence is TGTGCCAGCAGTTTACGAAGATCGGCGCTAGAGCGACGAGAAAAACTGTTTTTT.

The chain combines TRBV5-4 with TRBJ2-1; 8 bases fit TRBD2. J lost 9 bases, V lost 0 bases, and 8 bases had no gene match. This CDR3 is built from 15 residues. Germline V gives CDR1 SGHNT, CDR2 YYREEE (reference sequence). CDR3 protein: CASSLEAGALGEQFF. Written as DNA, the CDR3 is TGTGCCAGCAGCTTGGAAGCGGGAGCGCTCGGTGAGCAGTTCTTC.

This clonotype was recorded at least ten times. The rearrangement uses TRBV7-2 and TRBJ1-2; no reliable D call. The CDR3 runs to 13 residues. Germline lookup yields CDR1 SGHTA and CDR2 FQGNSA. Trimming removed 2 bases from V and 6 bases from J, with 10 bases in between. CDR3 in amino acids: CASSLYRDNGYTF. The CDR3 DNA follows: TGTGCCAGCAGCTTATACCGCGACAATGGCTACACCTTC.

This clonotype appeared a few times. J is TRBJ2-2 and V is TRBV20-1; D uncertain. This CDR3 region has 15 residues. The V gene's germline CDR1 is DFQATT and CDR2 SNEGSKA (reference sequence). V lost 0 bases to trimming and J lost 8 bases, with 16 bases between them. The chain's CDR3 is CSARDPATYAGELFF. CDR3 DNA sequence: TGCAGTGCTAGAGATCCGGCCACCTACGCGGGGGAGCTGTTTTTT.

This clonotype was seen more than once but under ten times. The rearrangement uses TRBV28 and TRBJ1-5; tentatively, D is TRBD1 (6 bases). The CDR3 runs 12 residues. V was shortened by 8 bases and J by 9 bases, with 14 bases between the two germline ends. CDR1 is MDHEN and CDR2 is SYDVKM in the germline V gene. The CDR3 nucleotides are TGTGCCAGCTTAGGGGGGAAGGCGCCCCAGCATTTT. This sequence encodes CASLGGKAPQHF.

This clonotype was seen repeatedly, ten times or more. The V call is TRBV7-2, the J call TRBJ2-3, with TRBD2 matching over 8 bases. The CDR3 consists of 12 residues. The germline V gene encodes CDR1 SGHTA and CDR2 FQGNSA. J lost 8 bases, V lost 5 bases, and 3 bases had no gene match. The CDR3 is CASSLSGITQYF. The DNA for the CDR3 is TGTGCCAGCAGCCTTAGCGGGATTACGCAGTATTTT.

This rearrangement joins TRBV20-1 to TRBJ1-5; a weak D match, TRBD1 (5 bases). The CDR3 has 15 amino acids. Per the germline V gene, CDR1 is DFQATT and CDR2 is SNEGSKA (reference sequence). Between the trimmed V and J ends, which lost 0 bases and 2 bases, there was a span of 11 bases. Here the CDR3 reads CSARDPRGGNQPQHF. DNA for the CDR3: TGCAGTGCTAGAGACCCCCGGGGGGGCAATCAGCCCCAGCATTTT.

This clonotype was counted at least ten times. The CDR3, as DNA: TGTGCTAGTGGTTTGCCGGCCGGCTCTGGAAACACCATATATTTT. Translating it yields CASGLPAGSGNTIYF. The V call is TRBV12-5, the J call TRBJ1-3, with no clear D. CDR3 size: 15 residues. Germline V lookup: CDR1 LGHNT, CDR2 FRNRAP. The germline V and J ends were trimmed by 2 bases and 0 bases, with 8 bases remaining between them.

This clonotype showed up many times. This chain links TRBV5-1 with TRBJ2-7, with 7 nucleotides matching TRBD1. This CDR3 has 13 amino acids. Germline V gives CDR1 SGHRS, CDR2 YFSETQ. V trimming: 3 bases; J trimming: 4 bases; junction bases outside the gene matches: 4. The CDR3 loop reads CASSSGQFYEQYF. CDR3 nucleotide sequence: TGCGCCAGCAGCTCGGGACAGTTTTACGAGCAGTACTTC.

Details on this clonotype: This may arise from a read error, as a much more abundant clone is one base away. The genes are TRBV20-1 and TRBJ1-6, with D perhaps matching TRBD1 (6 bases). Germline V lookup: CDR1 DFQATT, CDR2 SNEGSKA (reference sequence). The CDR3 runs to 13 residues. The CDR3 here is CSARDTSNSPLYF. DNA for the CDR3: TGCAGTGCCCGGGACACTAGTAATTCACCCCTCTACTTT.

This clonotype was counted ten times or more. The chain uses TRBV4-3 and TRBJ2-7, with 7 bases that match TRBD2. Per germline, CDR1 LGHNA and CDR2 YSLEER. Trimming cost V 4 bases and J 0 bases; bases outside gene matches: 3. The CDR3 runs to 14 residues. CDR3 region: CASSLAGDSYEQYF. The DNA of the CDR3 is TGCGCCAGCAGCCTAGCGGGCGACTCCTACGAGCAGTACTTC.

This clonotype occurred many times. This rearrangement joins TRBV6-2 or TRBV6-3 to TRBJ2-3, with D tentatively TRBD2 (6 bases). The CDR3 covers 15 residues. Trimming left V 10 bases short and J 4 bases short, with 21 bases between. Germline loops: CDR1 MNHEY, CDR2 SVGEGT. The DNA for the CDR3 is TGTGCCACCTCCCCGACGGGAGAGGCGGCAGATACGCAGTATTTT. It translates to CATSPTGEAADTQYF.